These 17 T cell receptor beta chains were all obtained from the same sample, sequenced in a study of T cell repertoires in cytomegalovirus infection. TCRdb re-called the reads through MiXCR, storing one row per CDR3 protein. The repertoire consists of roughly 350,000 distinct CDR3 sequences, with just under 35% occurring once and the leading ten covering approximately 15%. For these receptors, no antigen is known. The sample consisted of cultured PBMCs, taken from culture after CMV antigen stimulation. The receptors stem from a human donor in good health (CMV status not recorded). Some clones in this sample may be carry-over from other donors' samples.

There are a few counts of this clonotype. The chain is built from TRBV27 and TRBJ2-2; D is unresolved. This CDR3 region has 12 residues. The germline V gene has CDR1 MNHEY and CDR2 SMNVEV (reference sequence). Trimming shortened V by 3 bases and J by 6 bases, and 5 bases separated the two germline ends. Here the CDR3 DNA reads TGTGCCAGCAGTTTTATCCCCGGGGAGCTGTTTTTT. Translating it yields CASSFIPGELFF.

The chain uses TRBV4-1 and TRBJ2-1, with 7 nucleotides matching TRBD2. Germline-derived CDR1 and CDR2 are MGHRA and YSYEKL. The CDR3 extends over 14 amino acids. V lost 0 bases and J lost 7; bases outside the gene matches: 3. The CDR3 coding sequence is TGCGCCAGCAGCCAAGATATGCGGGGGAATGAGCAGTTCTTC. Its protein product is CASSQDMRGNEQFF.

The CDR3 DNA reads as TGTGCCAGCTCCCTGACTAGCGGGAGTCTTTTGTCAGATACGCAGTATTTT. Encoded protein: CASSLTSGSLLSDTQYF. The rearrangement uses TRBV18 and TRBJ2-3, with TRBD2 matching 12 bases. The CDR3 is made up of 17 amino acids. Germline CDR1 and CDR2: KGHSH and LQKENI. Trimming removed 6 bases from V and 4 bases from J; junction bases left unmatched: 11.

The table lists this clonotype with a few counts. V and J are TRBV11-2 and TRBJ2-3; 14 bases fit TRBD2. Looked up from germline, CDR1 is SGHAT and CDR2 is FQNNGV. The J segment lost 3 bases and the V segment lost 3 bases, leaving 11 bases of the junction unmatched. CDR3 length: 19 amino acids. The CDR3 nucleotides are TGTGCCAGCAGCTTCGGACTGACTAGCGGGAGGGCCGGGACAGATACGCAGTATTTT. It specifies CASSFGLTSGRAGTDTQYF.

The genes are TRBV7-9 and TRBJ1-1; tentative D call: TRBD1 (6 bases). Germline V gene data show CDR1 as SEHNR and CDR2 as FQNEAQ (reference sequence). Trimming pared 6 bases from V and 6 bases from J, leaving 20 bases between. CDR3 length equals 15 residues. CDR3: CASRPVGGGRAEAFF. The CDR3 DNA is TGTGCCAGCAGGCCCGTGGGAGGGGGTAGAGCTGAAGCTTTCTTT.

This clonotype was seen a handful of times. This chain connects TRBV6-4 to TRBJ2-3; 7 positions match TRBD1. Germline V gene data show CDR1 as MRHNA and CDR2 as SNTAGT. There are 15 residues in the CDR3. With V trimmed by 0 bases and J by 2 bases, 2 bases remained unmatched. The CDR3 nucleotides are TGTGCCAGCAGTGACTCGACAGGGTTCACAGATACGCAGTATTTT. Translating gives CASSDSTGFTDTQYF.

This clonotype was picked up a small number of times. The rearrangement joins TRBV12-3 or TRBV12-4 to TRBJ1-1, with unresolved D. V was cut by 2 bases and J by 2 bases, with 9 bases left in between. The CDR3 covers 14 residues. The CDR3 loop is CASSLFGYNTEAFF. In DNA form, the CDR3 reads TGTGCCAGCAGTTTATTCGGATATAACACTGAAGCTTTCTTT.

Only a few counts were recorded for this clonotype. The CDR3 sequence is CASSLDPGSTGYGYTF. The CDR3 DNA sequence: TGTGCCAGCAGCTTGGACCCAGGGTCGACAGGCTATGGCTACACCTTC. This rearrangement joins TRBV7-2 to TRBJ1-2; D might be TRBD1 (6 bases). Germline CDR1 is SGHTA and CDR2 is FQGNSA. This CDR3 has 16 residues. V shed 3 bases and J shed 4 bases, with 18 bases lying between them.

The chain recombines TRBV6-1 with TRBJ2-5; D is unclear. Trimming removed 6 bases at V and 5 bases at J, with 10 bases between. In germline, CDR1 is MNHNS, CDR2 SASEGT. The CDR3 is 12 amino acids. DNA of the CDR3: TGTGCCAGCAGATCAGAGGCGGAGACCCAGTACTTC. It yields the protein CASRSEAETQYF.

The J gene is TRBJ2-7, the V gene TRBV6-2 or TRBV6-3, with 7 bases lining up with TRBD2. Germline V lookup: CDR1 MNHEY, CDR2 SVGEGT. The trim removed 5 bases at V and 3 bases at J, leaving 10 bases unmatched. The CDR3 is made up of 15 amino acids. Here the CDR3 reads CASSTRISGVYEQYF. The CDR3 DNA follows: TGTGCCAGCAGTACTAGGATCAGCGGGGTCTACGAGCAGTACTTC.

This chain joins TRBV24-1 and TRBJ2-1, with 9 bases matching TRBD2. The junction had 11 bases not matched to a gene; V was cut back by 5 bases and J by 7 bases. Germline V gives CDR1 KGHDR, CDR2 SFDVKD. The CDR3 runs 16 residues. CDR3: CATSALGAGGGNEQFF. The DNA of the CDR3 is TGTGCCACCAGTGCACTGGGGGCGGGAGGGGGAAATGAGCAGTTCTTC.

The chain carries TRBV12-3 or TRBV12-4 and TRBJ2-1; no clear D. V lost 6 bases, J lost 8 bases, and 8 bases lay in between. This CDR3 has 11 residues. The CDR3 DNA reads TGTGCCAGCAGCCCGACGGATGAGCAGTTCTTC. Its protein is CASSPTDEQFF.

This chain uses TRBV14 with TRBJ2-7, with D perhaps matching TRBD1 or TRBD2 (6 bases each). The germline CDR1 and CDR2 sequences are SGHDN and FVKESK. Deletions cut 2 bases from V and 0 bases from J, with 20 bases between. This CDR3 contains 18 residues. The CDR3 nucleotides are TGTGCCAGCAGCCAACATCCGTGTCCGGGGGCCCACTCCTACGAGCAGTACGTC. Residues: CASSQHPCPGAHSYEQYV.

This rearrangement joins TRBV7-3 to TRBJ2-1; the match to TRBD1 covers 8 bases. The length of the CDR3 is 16 residues. The germline V gene encodes CDR1 SGHTA and CDR2 FQGTGA. The V gene end was trimmed by 5 bases and the J gene end by 1 base; junction bases not matched to a gene: 7. CDR3 bases: TGTGCCAGCAGCATAAGACAGGGGTGGTCCTACAATGAGCAGTTCTTC. This codes for CASSIRQGWSYNEQFF.

V usage is TRBV7-6 and J usage is TRBJ2-7, with 9 bases fitting TRBD2. Germline CDR1 is SGHVS and CDR2 is FNYEAQ. Losses at the gene ends were 5 bases for V and 6 bases for J; bases not matched to a gene: 11. The CDR3 has 15 residues. The CDR3 DNA follows: TGTGCCAGCAGCAAAATGGGGGCGGGAGGGGGCGAGCAGTACTTC. The encoded protein is CASSKMGAGGGEQYF.

This chain uses TRBV7-6 with TRBJ2-1; 15 nucleotides line up with TRBD2. The CDR3 sequence is 14 residues long. Germline CDR1 and CDR2: SGHVS and FNYEAQ. J lost 9 bases, V lost 4 bases, and 1 base had no gene match. In DNA, the CDR3 is TGTGCCAGCAGCTGGACTAGCGGGAGGGGTGAGCAGTTCTTC. Translated: CASSWTSGRGEQFF.

This clonotype was counted a few times. J is TRBJ1-1 and V is TRBV19; perhaps TRBD1 as D (5 bases). The V gene lost 8 bases and the J gene lost 1 base, with 14 bases spanning the gap. In germline, CDR1 is LNHDA, CDR2 SQIVND (reference sequence). This CDR3 region has 14 residues. CDR3 sequence: CASRIRDGNTEAFF. The CDR3 DNA reads TGTGCCAGTCGGATCAGGGACGGGAACACTGAAGCTTTCTTT.